Listed below are T cell receptor beta chains from one sample, sequenced in a study of blood T cell repertoires in COVID-19. Assay used: immunoSEQ multiplex PCR; TCRdb lists only in-frame clones, some missing. The table records around 99,000 clones, 79% of them present only once. Sequencing input: peripheral blood. Receptor source: a woman aged 80 or over with active or convalescent COVID-19. CDR3s include the opening cysteine and the closing phenylalanine or tryptophan. D genes are given only for firm matches. The listing skips clone size in some rows; elsewhere it reads once, few, many or a size class.

clone size	D gene	V gene	J gene	CDR3 protein	CDR3 DNA
NA	NA	TRBV2	TRBJ1-2	CASSVTGDNGYTF	TGTGCCAGCAGTGTTACAGGAGACAATGGCTACACCTTC
NA	TRBD1	TRBV6-5	TRBJ2-3	CASRTGGTAGTQYF	TGTGCCAGCAGGACAGGGGGAACGGCGGGTACGCAGTATTTT
NA	NA	TRBV5-1	TRBJ2-7	CASSLTGSSYEQYF	TGCGCCAGCAGCTTGACAGGGAGCTCCTACGAGCAGTACTTC
NA	TRBD2	TRBV24-1	TRBJ2-3	CATSGRLAEDTQYF	TGTGCCACCAGTGGCCGACTAGCAGAAGATACGCAGTATTTT
NA	NA	TRBV7-8	TRBJ2-1	CASRPIHHLKNNEQFF	TGTGCCAGCAGACCTATCCACCACCTTAAAAACAATGAGCAGTTCTTC
NA	NA	TRBV2	TRBJ2-4	CASREAKLAKNIQYF	TGTGCCAGCAGAGAAGCGAAACTAGCCAAAAACATTCAGTACTTC
NA	NA	TRBV6-5	TRBJ1-1	CASSATRNTEAFF	TGTGCCAGCAGCGCAACGCGGAACACTGAAGCTTTCTTT
NA	NA	TRBV25-1	TRBJ2-7	CASSEWVRGFHEQYF	TGTGCCAGCAGTGAATGGGTTAGGGGATTCCACGAGCAGTACTTC
NA	TRBD1	TRBV11-3	TRBJ1-1	CASSRGTGRRDEAFF	TGTGCCAGCAGCCGCGGGACAGGGCGTCGGGATGAAGCTTTCTTT
NA	TRBD2	TRBV7-2	TRBJ2-1	CASSLWGGRTSGYNEQFF	TGTGCCAGCAGCTTATGGGGCGGCCGGACTAGCGGCTACAATGAGCAGTTCTTC
few	NA	TRBV5-1	TRBJ2-2	CASSLTHTNTGELFF	TGTGCCAGCAGCTTGACTCATACGAACACCGGGGAGCTGTTTTTT
NA	NA	TRBV5-1	TRBJ2-7	CASSLGGSDSYEQYF	TGCGCCAGCAGCTTAGGTGGGAGCGATTCCTACGAGCAGTACTTC
NA	TRBD2	TRBV19	TRBJ2-3	CASSVAGADTQYF	TGTGCCAGTAGTGTCGCGGGAGCAGATACGCAGTATTTT
NA	TRBD2	TRBV5-1	TRBJ2-1	CASSSLGREGEQFF	TGCGCCAGCAGCTCCCTCGGGCGGGAGGGTGAGCAGTTCTTC
few	NA	TRBV30	TRBJ2-3	CAWSVLSFTDTQYF	TGTGCCTGGAGTGTACTCTCGTTCACAGATACGCAGTATTTT
NA	NA	TRBV15	TRBJ1-2	CATRGAGANYGYTF	TGTGCCACCAGAGGGGCAGGGGCGAACTATGGCTACACCTTC
NA	TRBD1	TRBV24-1	TRBJ2-1	CATAQGARNEQFF	TGTGCGACGGCGCAGGGGGCGAGGAATGAGCAGTTCTTC
few	TRBD2	TRBV7-8	TRBJ2-1	CASSLERTSVYNEQFF	TGTGCCAGCAGCTTAGAACGGACTAGCGTCTACAATGAGCAGTTCTTC
NA	NA	TRBV9	TRBJ2-2	CASSVIQGTTGELFF	TGTGCCAGCAGCGTAATTCAGGGGACGACCGGGGAGCTGTTTTTT
NA	NA	TRBV20-1	TRBJ2-3	CSALNTDTQYF	TGCAGTGCCCTAAACACAGATACGCAGTATTTT
NA	TRBD2	TRBV3-1/TRBV3-2	TRBJ2-1	CASSLGLAVREQFF	TGTGCCAGCAGCCTGGGACTAGCGGTTCGGGAGCAGTTCTTC
NA	NA	TRBV2	TRBJ2-3	CASSGRLADTQYF	TGTGCCAGCAGTGGTCGGCTAGCAGATACGCAGTATTTT
NA	NA	TRBV2	TRBJ2-7	CASTGMGVRDYEQYF	TGTGCCAGCACCGGAATGGGGGTGCGGGACTACGAGCAGTACTTC
NA	TRBD2	TRBV5-4	TRBJ2-3	CASSSGLAGSTDTQYF	TGTGCCAGCAGCTCCGGACTAGCGGGATCCACAGATACGCAGTATTTT